This T cell receptor (beta chain) was found in a study of T-cell reconstitution after alpha-beta-depleted transplantation in children. The library targeted TCRbeta and was prepared with unique molecular identifiers. MiXCR, run by TCRdb on the PCR reads, gives a single entry per CDR3 protein. The table records some 550,000 distinct CDR3 sequences, roughly 23% of them present only once. The CDR3 extends over 15 amino acids. V was clipped by 2 bases and J by 3 bases, with 13 bases between them. Germline V gene lookup returns CDR1 MGHRA and CDR2 YSYEKL. Ten or more counts support this clonotype. V usage is TRBV4-1 and J usage is TRBJ2-5, with D perhaps being TRBD1 or TRBD2 (5 bases each). The source is a boy under two years old who had a stem cell transplant for acute myeloid leukemia, so the T cells may come from the graft donor. The input for sequencing was PBMCs, mostly from graft donor cells, taken 360 days after TCRalphabeta/CD19-depleted stem cell transplant. This CDR3 reads CASSQRGPREETQYF. The DNA of the CDR3 is TGCGCCAGCAGCCAAAGGGGACCGCGAGAAGAGACCCAGTACTTC.